This T cell receptor (beta chain) was retrieved from a study of chemoradiotherapy in HPV16-positive cancers. As for the study in general: Functional T-cell assays on a couple of HPV16-positive patients' cells defined candidate HPV-specific clones and common TCR motifs.

Per the germline V gene, CDR1 is SGHRS and CDR2 is YFSETQ. The V segment lost 5 bases and the J segment 4 bases; nucleotides outside the gene matches: 6. This CDR3 comprises 16 residues. Points on this clone: What it recognizes is unknown.

Generated by immunoSEQ multiplex PCR, the TCRdb table keeps only in-frame clones and is missing some. The profile covers 25,000 to 35,000 clones, with around 88% appearing a single time and roughly 4.4% taken by the ten largest. Study conclusions and caveats: Functional assays defining HPV-specific T cells used only two HPV16-positive patients.

The source was blood, collected from a patient who underwent chemoradiotherapy. The TCR sequence derives from a human donor with HPV-associated anogenital cancer. V gene TRBV5-1 combines with J gene TRBJ2-6, with 10 bases fitting TRBD1. CDR3 in DNA: TGCGCCAGCAGAGCCGGGACAGGGGACGGGGCCAACGTCCTGACTTTC. This translates into CASRAGTGDGANVLTF.